This TCR beta chain was observed in a study of control samples from healthy donors and cancer patients. Sequencing used immunoSEQ multiplex PCR; TCRdb keeps in-frame clones, though not all of them. This sample has 160,000 or so clones, with about 94% found just once. Per the germline V gene, CDR1 is LGHDT and CDR2 is YNNKEL (reference sequence). V was shortened by 5 bases and J by 1 base, with 14 bases between the two germline ends. The CDR3 spans 15 residues. The sample was blood. The source is a woman between 25 and 40 years old in good health. This chain connects TRBV3-1 (or the pseudogene TRBV3-2) to TRBJ2-5; D unclear. The CDR3 is CASSSQASRQETQYF. CDR3 nucleotides: TGTGCCAGCAGCTCGCAGGCGAGCCGCCAAGAGACCCAGTACTTC.